The source of this T cell receptor (beta chain) is a study of read filtering for tumor transcriptome and immune sequencing. Study in general: RNA-seq yielded only roughly 75 to 1273 TCR reads, IR-seq about 4 to 11 million. General observations from the study: In IR-seq, single-read clonotypes were 75% to 90% of clonotypes but approximately 3.5% of reads. Correlation between methods rose after single-read clonotypes were removed.

Bone marrow was sampled from every patient at the time of active disease. Germline V gene sequence: CDR1 ENHRY, CDR2 SYGVKD. This CDR3 has 11 residues. V was shortened by 10 bases and J by 9 bases, with 13 bases between the two germline ends. In its sample, this clonotype was seen a few times. Its antigen is undetermined. Since the CDR3 does not end with the conserved phenylalanine or tryptophan, this likely comes from a read error. Molecular barcoded adaptors covering alpha/delta and beta/gamma chains were used on about 0.4 ug RNA. TCRdb ran MiXCR on the reads and lists one entry per CDR3 protein. The sample has nearly 60,000 distinct CDR3 sequences, roughly an eighth seen once.

This chain connects TRBV10-3 to TRBJ2-1; D may be TRBD2 (5 bases). Material: a population of CD138-negative cells sorted from bone marrow. The clonotype originates from a donor at least 40 years old with multiple myeloma. The CDR3 DNA sequence: TGTGCCACCGCAGATGAGGGTGAGCAGTTCTCC. This translates into CATADEGEQFS.